These T cell receptor beta chains were read from a single sample in a study of T-cell reconstitution after alpha-beta-depleted transplantation in children. TCRdb independently ran MiXCR on the PCR reads; one entry per CDR3 protein. This sample has around 700,000 distinct CDR3 sequences; about an eighth occur once, and the top ten carry approximately 0.8%. This material consisted of PBMCs, taken before TCRalphabeta/CD19-depleted stem cell transplant. The receptors originated from a girl aged 2-10 years with congenital amegakaryocytic thrombocytopenia, due to receive a stem cell transplant. The CDR3 runs from the conserved cysteine through the conserved F or W. A D gene is named only where the DNA matches it firmly. Clone size, where shown, is once, few, many, or a class for clones that have expanded.

d_call | j_call | clone_size | v_call | cdr3_nt | cdr3_aa
- | TRBJ2-2 | few | TRBV14 | TGTGCCAGCAGCCAAGTTTACAGGAACACCGGGGAGCTGTTTTTT | CASSQVYRNTGELFF
- | TRBJ1-1 | - | TRBV5-1 | TGCGCCAGCAGCTTGTTATGGGGGGATGAAGCTTTCTTT | CASSLLWGDEAFF
- | TRBJ2-2 | many | TRBV10-3 | TGTGCCACCAAGGCAACCGGGGAGCTGTTTTTT | CATKATGELFF
- | TRBJ2-2 | many | TRBV20-1 | TGCAGTGCTAGCAACATGCACCGAGAACGGGGGACCGGGGAGCTGTTTTTT | CSASNMHRERGTGELFF
TRBD1 | TRBJ2-5 | few | TRBV29-1 | TGCAGCGTGGGACAGGGGGCCCGAAAAGAGACCCAGTACTTC | CSVGQGARKETQYF
- | TRBJ1-1 | few | TRBV10-3 | TGTGCCAGTGCCAGACCGCCGAACACTGAAGCTTTCTTT | CASARPPNTEAFF
TRBD1 | TRBJ1-1 | many | TRBV5-5 | TGTGCCAGCAGTTATGGACAGGGACTCACTGAAGCTTTCTTT | CASSYGQGLTEAFF
- | TRBJ2-3 | many | TRBV15 | TGTGCCACCAGCAGAGATCAGCCCTATCTTAGAGCGCCTAGCACAGATACGCAGTATTTT | CATSRDQPYLRAPSTDTQYF
- | TRBJ2-3 | few | TRBV20-1 | TGCAGTGCTAGCCTCACAGTACAGAGGCCTCTTGTGAGTACGCAGTATTTT | CSASLTVQRPLVSTQYF
TRBD1 | TRBJ1-5 | many | TRBV5-1 | TGCGCCAGCAGCTTGTTTAGGACAGGGGGCGGATATAGCAATCAGCCCCAGCATTTT | CASSLFRTGGGYSNQPQHF
- | TRBJ1-4 | many | TRBV12-3/TRBV12-4 | TGTGCCAGCAGTTTCGTGGGCGAAAAACTGTTTTTT | CASSFVGEKLFF
- | TRBJ2-7 | many | TRBV10-3 | TGTGCCATCAAACTAGACAGAGACTCCTACGAGCAGTACTTC | CAIKLDRDSYEQYF
- | TRBJ2-1 | - | TRBV29-1 | TGCAGCGTTGTATGGCTACTCTCCTACAATGAGCAGTTCTTC | CSVVWLLSYNEQFF
TRBD1 | TRBJ1-2 | many | TRBV7-9 | TGTGCCAGCACCTCGAACACAGGGGCCGACTATGGCTACACCTTC | CASTSNTGADYGYTF
- | TRBJ1-1 | few | TRBV5-1 | TGCGCCAGCAGCTTCGAGTTGGTCGGGGCCGGCACTGAAGCTTTCTTT | CASSFELVGAGTEAFF
- | TRBJ1-1 | few | TRBV20-1 | TGCAGTGCTCCCAACGGATGGAACACTGAAGCTTTCTTT | CSAPNGWNTEAFF
- | TRBJ2-1 | many | TRBV20-1 | TGCAGTGCCCATGTTCTGAGGTGGGAAAGCCTGGGAAATGAGCAGTTCTTC | CSAHVLRWESLGNEQFF
- | TRBJ2-7 | many | TRBV5-1 | TGCGCCAGCAGCTTGGCCAACGACGAGCAGTACTTC | CASSLANDEQYF
- | TRBJ2-7 | - | TRBV28 | TGTGCCAGCAGCGATGGAGGATACGAGCAGTACTTC | CASSDGGYEQYF
TRBD2 | TRBJ2-3 | many | TRBV7-9 | TGTGCCAGCCTCGGGACTAGCGGGTCAGATACGCAGTATTTT | CASLGTSGSDTQYF
- | TRBJ1-1 | - | TRBV29-1 | TGCAGCGGAGAGGTGAACACTGAAGCTTTCTTT | CSGEVNTEAFF
TRBD1 | TRBJ1-1 | few | TRBV30 | TGTGCCTGGAGTGCCGGACAGGCCATAGCTTTCTTT | CAWSAGQAIAFF
- | TRBJ2-2 | - | TRBV7-9 | TGTGCCAGCAGATCGACTGCCGGGGAGCTGTTTTTT | CASRSTAGELFF
- | TRBJ1-2 | few | TRBV7-2 | TGTGCCAGCAGCTTATATTCCGGGCTAAGCTACACCTTC | CASSLYSGLSYTF
TRBD1 | TRBJ2-2 | - | TRBV11-1 | TGTGCCAGCAGCTCGCCGGGACAGGGCGAAAGGGCGTGGACCGGGGAGCTGTTTTTT | CASSSPGQGERAWTGELFF
- | TRBJ2-1 | few | TRBV25-1 | TGTGCCAGCAGTGCAGGACTCCTCTCCTACAATGAGCAGTTCTTC | CASSAGLLSYNEQFF
- | TRBJ2-4 | many | TRBV12-3/TRBV12-4 | TGTGCCAGCAGTTTATGGAGCGGCCTAGCCAAAAACATTCAGTACTTC | CASSLWSGLAKNIQYF
- | TRBJ2-1 | many | TRBV20-1 | TGCAGTGCTAGAGATATGAATGAGCAGTTCTTC | CSARDMNEQFF
- | TRBJ2-7 | - | TRBV4-2 | TGTGCCAGCAGCCTCGGACTACCCTACGAGCAGTACTTC | CASSLGLPYEQYF
- | TRBJ1-1 | - | TRBV27 | TGTGCCAGCGCTAAAATGGCCTGGGGGGTCTATAATACTGAAGCTTTCTTT | CASAKMAWGVYNTEAFF
TRBD2 | TRBJ2-3 | many | TRBV25-1 | TGTGCCAGCAGTGAATTAACAGGAGCGGGATCGGGGGGGGATACGCAGTATTTT | CASSELTGAGSGGDTQYF
- | TRBJ2-2 | - | TRBV20-1 | TGCAGTGCTAGACTGGCGGTCGGGGAGCTGTTTTTT | CSARLAVGELFF
- | TRBJ2-7 | many | TRBV10-3 | TGTGCCATCAGTGAGGACATATACGAGCAGTACTTC | CAISEDIYEQYF
- | TRBJ2-5 | many | TRBV7-9 | TGTGCCAGCAGCAGAGACCGTGGCGAGACCCAGTACTTC | CASSRDRGETQYF
TRBD2 | TRBJ2-3 | many | TRBV20-1 | TGCAGTGAACTAGCGGACCTCACAGATACGCAGTATTTT | CSELADLTDTQYF
TRBD2 | TRBJ2-1 | many | TRBV29-1 | TGCAGCGTTGTGGACGGGAGGGCCGGAATTTACAATGAGCAGTTCTTC | CSVVDGRAGIYNEQFF
- | TRBJ1-2 | many | TRBV12-5 | TGTGCTAGTGGTATCGGGACGGCTGGCTACACCTTC | CASGIGTAGYTF
- | TRBJ1-1 | many | TRBV12-3/TRBV12-4 | TGTGCCAGCTCCCAAGCCGAGGCCACTGAAGCTTTCTTT | CASSQAEATEAFF
- | TRBJ2-4 | many | TRBV20-1 | TGCAGTGCTAGGGGCAGGGGAAATTCCGGAAACATTCAGTACTTC | CSARGRGNSGNIQYF
- | TRBJ1-2 | - | TRBV18 | TGTGCCAGCTCACTTTGGGGGACCTATTCATATGGCTACACCTTC | CASSLWGTYSYGYTF
TRBD2 | TRBJ2-5 | many | TRBV28 | TGTGCCAGCAGCTTGGGAGGGTACCCCAGTCAGACCCAGTACTTC | CASSLGGYPSQTQYF
- | TRBJ2-1 | - | TRBV12-3/TRBV12-4 | TGTGCCAGCAGTTTAGCGGGAGTAGTCCACAATGAGCAGTTCTTC | CASSLAGVVHNEQFF
- | TRBJ2-3 | many | TRBV20-1 | TGCAGTGCTAGAGATCCATATTCCAACACAGATACGCAGTATTTT | CSARDPYSNTDTQYF
- | TRBJ1-1 | many | TRBV20-1 | TGCAGTGCTAGTCATTCAGCTTTCGCGAACACTGAAGCTTTCTTT | CSASHSAFANTEAFF
- | TRBJ1-5 | many | TRBV12-3/TRBV12-4 | TGTGCCAGCAGTCGCGGACGTAGCAATCAGCCCCAGCATTTT | CASSRGRSNQPQHF
TRBD2 | TRBJ2-1 | - | TRBV7-8 | TGTGCCAGCAGCTTAGTCATCGGAGCGGGAATCTACAATGAGCAGTTCTTC | CASSLVIGAGIYNEQFF
TRBD2 | TRBJ2-1 | many | TRBV20-1 | TGCAGTGCTAGCCGACCTATAGCGGGAATGAATGAGCAGTTCTTC | CSASRPIAGMNEQFF
TRBD2 | TRBJ2-3 | many | TRBV28 | TGTGCCAGCAGTTCCGAATTCACTCAGACTAGCGGGGCTAGCACAGATACGCAGTATTTT | CASSSEFTQTSGASTDTQYF
TRBD1 | TRBJ2-5 | many | TRBV10-3 | TGTGCCATCAGTGACCCGGGGACAGGGCCTGAGACCCAGTACTTC | CAISDPGTGPETQYF
TRBD2 | TRBJ2-7 | few | TRBV20-1 | TGCAGTGCTAGAGATGGCGGGAGCTCCTACGAGCAGTACTTC | CSARDGGSSYEQYF
- | TRBJ2-1 | many | TRBV10-3 | TGTGCCATCAGTGCGGGTCCCTCCAACAATGAGCAGTTCTTC | CAISAGPSNNEQFF
TRBD2 | TRBJ2-1 | many | TRBV5-1 | TGCGCCAGCAGCTTGGCGGGGGGTTACTACAATGAGCAGTTCTTC | CASSLAGGYYNEQFF
TRBD1 | TRBJ2-1 | few | TRBV7-9 | TGTGCCAGCAGCTTATCGGGACAGGGGATCAATGAGCAGTTCTTC | CASSLSGQGINEQFF